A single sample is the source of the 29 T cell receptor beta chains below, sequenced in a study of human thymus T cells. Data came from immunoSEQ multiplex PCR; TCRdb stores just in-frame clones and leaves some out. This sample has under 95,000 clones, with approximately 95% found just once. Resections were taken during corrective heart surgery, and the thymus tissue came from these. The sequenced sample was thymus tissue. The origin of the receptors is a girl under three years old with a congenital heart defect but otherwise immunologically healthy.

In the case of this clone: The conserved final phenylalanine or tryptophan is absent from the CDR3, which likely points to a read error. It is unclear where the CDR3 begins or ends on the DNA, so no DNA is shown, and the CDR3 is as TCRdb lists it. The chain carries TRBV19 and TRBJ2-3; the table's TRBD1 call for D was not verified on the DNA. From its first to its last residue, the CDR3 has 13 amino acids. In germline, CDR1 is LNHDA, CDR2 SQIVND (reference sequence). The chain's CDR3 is CASSMSGGDRAYI.

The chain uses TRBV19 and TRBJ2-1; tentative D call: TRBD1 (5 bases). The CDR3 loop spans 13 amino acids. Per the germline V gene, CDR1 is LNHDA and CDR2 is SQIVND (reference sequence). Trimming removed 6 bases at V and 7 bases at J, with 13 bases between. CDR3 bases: TGTGCCAGTAGAGGGGCAGGGATGAATGAGCAGTTCTTC. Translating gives CASRGAGMNEQFF. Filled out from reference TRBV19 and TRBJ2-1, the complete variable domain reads DGGITQSPKYLFRKEGQNVTLSCEQNLNHDAMYWYRQDPGQGLRLIYYSQIVNDFQKGDIAEGYSVSREKKESFPLTVTSAQKNPTAFYLCASRGAGMNEQFFGPGTRLTVL.

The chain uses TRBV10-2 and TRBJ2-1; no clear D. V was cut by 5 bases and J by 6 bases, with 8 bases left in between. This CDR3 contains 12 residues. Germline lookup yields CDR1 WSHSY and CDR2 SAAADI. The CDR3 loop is CASSTYTNEQFF. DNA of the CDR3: TGCGCCAGCAGTACGTATACCAATGAGCAGTTCTTC.

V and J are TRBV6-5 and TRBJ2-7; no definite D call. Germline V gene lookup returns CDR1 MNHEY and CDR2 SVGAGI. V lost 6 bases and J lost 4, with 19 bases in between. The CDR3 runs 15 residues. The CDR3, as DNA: TGTGCCAGCAGCCCGCGGAAGACCCCGCATTACGAGCAGTACTTC. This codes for CASSPRKTPHYEQYF.

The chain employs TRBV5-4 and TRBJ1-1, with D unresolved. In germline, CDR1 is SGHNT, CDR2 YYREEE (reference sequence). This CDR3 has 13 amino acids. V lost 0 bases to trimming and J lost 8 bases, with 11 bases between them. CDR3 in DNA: TGTGCCAGCAGCTTGGAAATTAGAGGGGAAGCTTTCTTT. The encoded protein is CASSLEIRGEAFF.

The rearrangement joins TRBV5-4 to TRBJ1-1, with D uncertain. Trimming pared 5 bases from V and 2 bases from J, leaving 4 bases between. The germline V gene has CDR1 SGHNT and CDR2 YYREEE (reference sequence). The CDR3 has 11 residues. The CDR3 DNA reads TGTGCCAGCAGATCAAACACTGAAGCTTTCTTT. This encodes CASRSNTEAFF.

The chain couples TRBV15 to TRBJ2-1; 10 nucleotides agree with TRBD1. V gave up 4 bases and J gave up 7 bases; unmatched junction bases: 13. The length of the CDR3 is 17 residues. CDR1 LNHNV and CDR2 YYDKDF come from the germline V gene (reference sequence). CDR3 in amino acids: CATSKGGPGQGWNEQFF. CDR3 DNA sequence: TGTGCCACCAGCAAGGGCGGCCCGGGACAGGGGTGGAATGAGCAGTTCTTC. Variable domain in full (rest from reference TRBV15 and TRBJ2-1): DAMVIQNPRYQVTQFGKPVTLSCSQTLNHNVMYWYQQKSSQAPKLLFHYYDKDFNNEADTPDNFQSRRPNTSFCFLDIRSPGLGDTAMYLCATSKGGPGQGWNEQFFGPGTRLTVL.

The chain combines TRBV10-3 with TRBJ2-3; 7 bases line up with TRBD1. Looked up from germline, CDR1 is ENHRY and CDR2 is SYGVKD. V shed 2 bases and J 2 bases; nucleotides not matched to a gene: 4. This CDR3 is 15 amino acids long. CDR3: CAISEKGADTDTQYF. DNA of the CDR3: TGTGCCATCAGTGAGAAGGGGGCGGACACAGATACGCAGTATTTT.

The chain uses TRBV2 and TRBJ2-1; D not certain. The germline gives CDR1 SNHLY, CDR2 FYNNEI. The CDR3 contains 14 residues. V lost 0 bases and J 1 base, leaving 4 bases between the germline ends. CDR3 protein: CASSEAGSYNEQFF. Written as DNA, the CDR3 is TGTGCCAGCAGTGAAGCTGGTTCCTACAATGAGCAGTTCTTC.

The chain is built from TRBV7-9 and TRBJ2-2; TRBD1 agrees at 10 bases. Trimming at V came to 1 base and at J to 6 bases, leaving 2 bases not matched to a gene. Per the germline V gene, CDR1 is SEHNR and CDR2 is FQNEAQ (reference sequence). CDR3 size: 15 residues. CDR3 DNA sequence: TGTGCCAGCAGCTTAGGACAGGGGGCCGCCGGGGAGCTGTTTTTT. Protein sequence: CASSLGQGAAGELFF.

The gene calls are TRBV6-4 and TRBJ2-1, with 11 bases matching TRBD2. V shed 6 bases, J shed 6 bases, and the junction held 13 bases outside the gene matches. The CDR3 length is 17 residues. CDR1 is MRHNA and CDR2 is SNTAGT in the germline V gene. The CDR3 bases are TGTGCCAGCAGCGAAGCTCTAGCGGGAGGTAAAATCAATGAGCAGTTCTTC. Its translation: CASSEALAGGKINEQFF.

The DNA of the CDR3 is TGTGCCAGCAGCAGAGGACAGGAAGCTTTCTTT. It translates to CASSRGQEAFF. V gene TRBV14 combines with J gene TRBJ1-1; TRBD1 might be the D (6 bases). Trimming cost V 5 bases and J 8 bases, with 9 bases left between them. CDR3 length equals 11 residues. In germline, CDR1 is SGHDN, CDR2 FVKESK.

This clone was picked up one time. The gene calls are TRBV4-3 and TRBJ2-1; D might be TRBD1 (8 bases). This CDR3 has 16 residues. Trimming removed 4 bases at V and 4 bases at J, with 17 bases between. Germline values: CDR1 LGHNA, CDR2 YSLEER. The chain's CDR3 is CASSPRGQGAYNEQFF. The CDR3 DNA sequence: TGCGCCAGCAGCCCGCGGGGGCAGGGGGCTTACAATGAGCAGTTCTTC.

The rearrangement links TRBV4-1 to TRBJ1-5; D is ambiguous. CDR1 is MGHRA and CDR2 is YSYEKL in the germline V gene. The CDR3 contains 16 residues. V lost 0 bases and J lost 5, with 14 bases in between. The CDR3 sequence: CASSQEYRPGDQPQHF. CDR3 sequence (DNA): TGCGCCAGCAGCCAAGAATATCGCCCTGGAGATCAGCCCCAGCATTTT.

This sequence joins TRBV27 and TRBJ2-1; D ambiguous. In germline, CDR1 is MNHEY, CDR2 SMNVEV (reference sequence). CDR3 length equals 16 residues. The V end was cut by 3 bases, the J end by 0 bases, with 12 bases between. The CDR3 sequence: CASSLNPYPSYNEQFF. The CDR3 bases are TGTGCCAGCAGTTTGAACCCGTACCCCTCCTACAATGAGCAGTTCTTC.

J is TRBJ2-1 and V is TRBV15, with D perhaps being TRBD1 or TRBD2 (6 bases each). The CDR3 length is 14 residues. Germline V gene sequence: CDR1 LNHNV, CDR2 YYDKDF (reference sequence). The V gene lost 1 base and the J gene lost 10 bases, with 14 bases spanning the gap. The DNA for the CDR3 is TGTGCCACCAGCAGAGGTCCCGGGGGCCGGGAGCAGTTCTTC. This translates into CATSRGPGGREQFF.

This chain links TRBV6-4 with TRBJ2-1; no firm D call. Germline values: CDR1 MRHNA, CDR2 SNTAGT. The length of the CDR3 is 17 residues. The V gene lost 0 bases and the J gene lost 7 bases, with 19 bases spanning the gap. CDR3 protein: CASSDSGPLNGANEQFF. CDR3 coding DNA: TGTGCCAGCAGTGACTCAGGTCCCCTCAACGGCGCGAATGAGCAGTTCTTC.

The CDR3 DNA sequence: TGCAGCGTGGAACGGCAGCTCAACTATGGCTACACCTTC. Amino acids: CSVERQLNYGYTF. V gene TRBV29-1 combines with J gene TRBJ1-2, with D unresolved. Trimming removed 6 bases from V and 2 bases from J, with 13 bases in between. From germline, CDR1 is SQVTM and CDR2 ANQGSEA. The CDR3 totals 13 residues.

The CDR3, as DNA: TGTGCCAGCTCAGGGCAGGGGGCGATAGGGGCCAACGTCCTGACTTTC. Its protein product is CASSGQGAIGANVLTF. This rearrangement joins TRBV18 to TRBJ2-6; 8 bases are shared with TRBD1. Germline V lookup: CDR1 KGHSH, CDR2 LQKENI. The CDR3 has 16 residues. With 5 bases clipped from V and 4 bases from J, the junction kept 7 bases outside the gene matches.

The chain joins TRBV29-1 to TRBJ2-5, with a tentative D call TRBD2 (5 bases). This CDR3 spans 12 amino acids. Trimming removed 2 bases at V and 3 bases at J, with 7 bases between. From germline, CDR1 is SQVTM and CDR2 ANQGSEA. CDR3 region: CSVELGEETQYF. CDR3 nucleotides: TGCAGCGTTGAATTGGGAGAAGAGACCCAGTACTTC.

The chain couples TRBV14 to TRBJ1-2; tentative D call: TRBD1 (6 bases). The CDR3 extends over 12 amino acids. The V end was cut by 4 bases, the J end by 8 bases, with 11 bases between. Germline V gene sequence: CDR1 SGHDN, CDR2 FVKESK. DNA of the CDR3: TGTGCCAGCAGCCCCATAGGGGGAGGCTACACCTTC. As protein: CASSPIGGGYTF.

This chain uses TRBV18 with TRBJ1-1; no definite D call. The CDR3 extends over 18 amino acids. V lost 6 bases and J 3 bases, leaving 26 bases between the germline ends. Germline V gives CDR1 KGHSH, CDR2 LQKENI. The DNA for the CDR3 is TGTGCCAGCTCCCTCAACCGGGCCCACATCCAGATTTACACTGAAGCTTTCTTT. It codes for CASSLNRAHIQIYTEAFF.

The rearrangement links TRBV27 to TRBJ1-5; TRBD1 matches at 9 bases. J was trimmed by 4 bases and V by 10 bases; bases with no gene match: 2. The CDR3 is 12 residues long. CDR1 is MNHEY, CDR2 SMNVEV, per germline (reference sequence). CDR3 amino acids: CATGTGNQPQHF. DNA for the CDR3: TGTGCCACCGGGACAGGGAATCAGCCCCAGCATTTT.

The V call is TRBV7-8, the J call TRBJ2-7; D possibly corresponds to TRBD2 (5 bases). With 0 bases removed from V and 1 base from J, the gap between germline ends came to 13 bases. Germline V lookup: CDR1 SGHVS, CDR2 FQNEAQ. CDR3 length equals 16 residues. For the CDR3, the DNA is TGTGCCAGCAGCTTAGCCCGAAGAGCGGTATCCTACGAGCAGTACTTC. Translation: CASSLARRAVSYEQYF.

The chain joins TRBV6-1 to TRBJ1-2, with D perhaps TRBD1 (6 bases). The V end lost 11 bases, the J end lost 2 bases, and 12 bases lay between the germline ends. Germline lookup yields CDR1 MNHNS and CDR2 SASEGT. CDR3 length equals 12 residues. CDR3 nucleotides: TGTGCCTCTGACAGGCTCAACTATGGCTACACCTTC. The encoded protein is CASDRLNYGYTF.

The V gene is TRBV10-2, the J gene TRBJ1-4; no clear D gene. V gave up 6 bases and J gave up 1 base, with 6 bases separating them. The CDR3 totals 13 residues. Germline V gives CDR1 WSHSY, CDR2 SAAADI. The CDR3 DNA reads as TGCGCCAGCAGGACACAAACTAATGAAAAACTGTTTTTT. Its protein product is CASRTQTNEKLFF.

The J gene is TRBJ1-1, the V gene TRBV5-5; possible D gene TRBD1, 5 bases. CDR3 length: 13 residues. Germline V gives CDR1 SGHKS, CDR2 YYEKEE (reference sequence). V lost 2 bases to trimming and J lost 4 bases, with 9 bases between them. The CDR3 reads CASSFEGSTEAFF. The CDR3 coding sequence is TGTGCCAGCAGCTTCGAGGGGAGCACTGAAGCTTTCTTT.

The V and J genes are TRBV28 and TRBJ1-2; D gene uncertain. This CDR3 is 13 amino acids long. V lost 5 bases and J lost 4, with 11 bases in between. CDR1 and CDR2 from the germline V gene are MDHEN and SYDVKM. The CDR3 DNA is TGTGCCAGCAGTCGCCTCGTTTGCTATGGCTACACCTTC. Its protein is CASSRLVCYGYTF.

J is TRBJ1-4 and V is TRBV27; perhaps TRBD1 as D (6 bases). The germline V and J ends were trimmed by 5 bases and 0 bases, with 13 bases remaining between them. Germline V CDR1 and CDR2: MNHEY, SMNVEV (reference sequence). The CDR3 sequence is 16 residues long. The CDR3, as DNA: TGTGCCAGCAGTCACTCAGGGGACACAACTAATGAAAAACTGTTTTTT. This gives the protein CASSHSGDTTNEKLFF.